The following is a T cell receptor beta chain sequence with its context. Its target is not known. This specimen comes from a study of cytomegalovirus exposure and HLA in healthy donors. Study observations and caveats: Most TCR sequences showed up rarely, but some public TCRs showed up in many donors. Highly shared variants forming one cluster were likely a sequencing artifact. Some TCR beta chains (164 of them) were listed as cytomegalovirus-associated. According to reports, the classifier identified cytomegalovirus status with high specificity and sensitivity.

A multiplex PCR was run with 60 Vbeta primers and 13 Jbeta primers. Assay: immunoSEQ multiplex PCR; the TCRdb copy retains only in-frame clones and omits some. The repertoire holds about 150,000 clones, with roughly 79% as singletons. Germline lookup yields CDR1 SGHAT and CDR2 FQDESV (reference sequence). With 2 bases removed from V and 0 bases from J, the gap between germline ends came to 3 bases. This CDR3 comprises 13 residues. The material sequenced was PBMCs. V and J are TRBV11-1 and TRBJ2-3; D ambiguous. The source is a woman in her twenties or thirties in good health and CMV-seronegative. The DNA of the CDR3 is TGTGCCAGCAGCTTACTGAGCACAGATACGCAGTATTTT. As protein: CASSLLSTDTQYF.